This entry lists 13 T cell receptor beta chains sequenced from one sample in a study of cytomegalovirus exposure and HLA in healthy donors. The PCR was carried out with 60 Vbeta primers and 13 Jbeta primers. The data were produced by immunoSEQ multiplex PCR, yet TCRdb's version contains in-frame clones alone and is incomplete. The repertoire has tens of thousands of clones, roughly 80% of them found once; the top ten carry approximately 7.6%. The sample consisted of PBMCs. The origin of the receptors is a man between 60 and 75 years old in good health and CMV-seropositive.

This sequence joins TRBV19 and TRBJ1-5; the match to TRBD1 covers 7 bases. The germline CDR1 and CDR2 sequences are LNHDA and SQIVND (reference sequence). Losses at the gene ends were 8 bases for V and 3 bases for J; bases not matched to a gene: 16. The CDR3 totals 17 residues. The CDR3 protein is CASDPGTALLANQPQHF. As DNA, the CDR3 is TGTGCCAGTGACCCCGGGACAGCCCTACTCGCCAATCAGCCCCAGCATTTT.

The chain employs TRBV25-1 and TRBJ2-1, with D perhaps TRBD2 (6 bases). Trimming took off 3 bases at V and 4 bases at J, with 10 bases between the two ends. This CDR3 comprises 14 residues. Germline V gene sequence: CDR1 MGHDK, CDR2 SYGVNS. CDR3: CASSDLGTYNEQFF. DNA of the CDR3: TGTGCCAGCAGTGACCTTGGGACTTACAATGAGCAGTTCTTC.

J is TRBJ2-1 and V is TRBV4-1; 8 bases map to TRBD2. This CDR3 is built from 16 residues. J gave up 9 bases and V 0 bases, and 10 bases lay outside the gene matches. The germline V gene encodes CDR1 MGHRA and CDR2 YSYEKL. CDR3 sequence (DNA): TGCGCCAGCAGCCAAGATTTAGTCGGGAGGGCCTTTGAGCAGTTCTTC. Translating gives CASSQDLVGRAFEQFF.

The DNA of the CDR3 is TGTGCCAGCAGGACTAGCGGGGGGAACGGTGAGCAGTTCTTC. This gives the protein CASRTSGGNGEQFF. This chain uses TRBV11-2 with TRBJ2-7, with 13 bases lining up with TRBD2. The better agreement between TRBJ2-1 and the DNA end casts doubt on the J call. The CDR3 is made up of 14 amino acids. CDR1 and CDR2 (germline): SGHAT, FQNNGV.

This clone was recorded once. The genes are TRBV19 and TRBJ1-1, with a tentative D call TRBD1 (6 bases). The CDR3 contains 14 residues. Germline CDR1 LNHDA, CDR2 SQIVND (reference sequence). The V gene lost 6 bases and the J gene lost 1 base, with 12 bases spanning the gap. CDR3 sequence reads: CASRGGPPNTEAFF. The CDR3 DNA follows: TGTGCCAGTAGAGGGGGACCGCCGAACACTGAAGCTTTCTTT.

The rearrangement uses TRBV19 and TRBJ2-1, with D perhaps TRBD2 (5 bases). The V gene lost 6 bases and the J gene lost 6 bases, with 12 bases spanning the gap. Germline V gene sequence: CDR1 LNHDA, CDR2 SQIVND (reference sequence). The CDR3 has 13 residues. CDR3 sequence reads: CASSLGLTNEQFF. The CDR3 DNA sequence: TGTGCCAGTAGCCTAGGACTCACCAATGAGCAGTTCTTC.

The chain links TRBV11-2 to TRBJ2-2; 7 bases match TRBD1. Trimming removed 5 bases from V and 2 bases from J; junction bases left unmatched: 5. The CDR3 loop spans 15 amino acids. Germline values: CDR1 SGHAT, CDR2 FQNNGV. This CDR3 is CASSRGQVNTGELFF. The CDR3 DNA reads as TGTGCCAGCAGCCGTGGACAGGTTAACACCGGGGAGCTGTTTTTT.

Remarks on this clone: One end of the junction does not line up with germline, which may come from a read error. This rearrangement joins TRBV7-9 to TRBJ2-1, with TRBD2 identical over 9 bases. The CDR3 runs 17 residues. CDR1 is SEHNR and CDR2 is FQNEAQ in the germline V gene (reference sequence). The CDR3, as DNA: TGTTCCAGCAGCTTAGGTAATGGCGGGAGGGCCACCAATGAGCAGTTCTTC. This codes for CSSSLGNGGRATNEQFF.

Written as DNA, the CDR3 is TGTGCCAGCAGTGAATCGGGAGCTTTCTTT. Translating it yields CASSESGAFF. The V and J genes are TRBV6-1 and TRBJ1-1; D not certain. V was clipped by 2 bases and J by 10 bases, with 5 bases between them. CDR3 length: 10 amino acids. From germline, CDR1 is MNHNS and CDR2 SASEGT.

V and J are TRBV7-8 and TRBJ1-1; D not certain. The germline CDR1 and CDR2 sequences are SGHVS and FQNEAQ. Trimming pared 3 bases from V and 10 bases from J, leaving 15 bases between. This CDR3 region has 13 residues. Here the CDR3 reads CASSFVGEQRAFF. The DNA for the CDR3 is TGTGCCAGCAGCTTTGTAGGAGAACAAAGAGCTTTCTTT.

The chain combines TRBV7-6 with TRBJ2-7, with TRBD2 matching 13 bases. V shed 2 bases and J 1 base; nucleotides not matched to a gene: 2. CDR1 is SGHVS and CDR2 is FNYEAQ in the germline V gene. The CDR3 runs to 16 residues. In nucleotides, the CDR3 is TGTGCCAGCAGCTTATCGGGACTAGCGGGGTCCTACGAGCAGTACTTC. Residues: CASSLSGLAGSYEQYF.

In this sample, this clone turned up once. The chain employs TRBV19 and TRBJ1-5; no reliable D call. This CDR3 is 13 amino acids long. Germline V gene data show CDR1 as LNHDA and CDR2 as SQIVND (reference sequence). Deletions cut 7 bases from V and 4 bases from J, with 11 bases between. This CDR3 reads CASKPGPNQPQHF. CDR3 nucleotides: TGTGCCAGTAAGCCGGGTCCAAATCAGCCCCAGCATTTT.

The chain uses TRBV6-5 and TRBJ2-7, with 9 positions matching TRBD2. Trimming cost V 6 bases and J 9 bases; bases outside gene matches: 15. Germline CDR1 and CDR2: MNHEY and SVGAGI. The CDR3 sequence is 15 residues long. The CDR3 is CASRGGGTSRQGQYF. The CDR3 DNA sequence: TGTGCCAGCAGGGGGGGAGGGACTAGCCGCCAAGGGCAGTACTTC.